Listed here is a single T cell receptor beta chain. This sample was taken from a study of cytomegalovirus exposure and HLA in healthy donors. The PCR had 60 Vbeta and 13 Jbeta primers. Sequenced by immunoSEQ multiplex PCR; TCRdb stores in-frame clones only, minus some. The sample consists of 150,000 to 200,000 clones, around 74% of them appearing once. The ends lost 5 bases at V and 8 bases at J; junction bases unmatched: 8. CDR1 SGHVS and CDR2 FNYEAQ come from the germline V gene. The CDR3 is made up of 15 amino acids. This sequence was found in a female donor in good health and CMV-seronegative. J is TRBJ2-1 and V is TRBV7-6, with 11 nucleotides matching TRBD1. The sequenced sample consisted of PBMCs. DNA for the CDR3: TGTGCCAGCAGCCGGGACAGGGGGGATGGGTATGAGCAGTTCTTC. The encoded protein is CASSRDRGDGYEQFF.